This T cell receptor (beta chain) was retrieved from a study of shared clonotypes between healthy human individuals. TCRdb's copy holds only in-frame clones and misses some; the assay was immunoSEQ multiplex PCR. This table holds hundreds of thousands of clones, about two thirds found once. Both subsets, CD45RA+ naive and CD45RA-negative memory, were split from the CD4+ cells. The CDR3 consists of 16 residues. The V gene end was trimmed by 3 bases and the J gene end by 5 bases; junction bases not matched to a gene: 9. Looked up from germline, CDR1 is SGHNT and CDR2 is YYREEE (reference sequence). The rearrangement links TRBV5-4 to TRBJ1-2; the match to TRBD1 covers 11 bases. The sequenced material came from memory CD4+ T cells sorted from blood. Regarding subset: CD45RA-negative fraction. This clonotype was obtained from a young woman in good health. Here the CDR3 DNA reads TGTGCCAGCAGCTCACGTCGGACAGGGGGCTCGTATGGCTACACCTTC. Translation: CASSSRRTGGSYGYTF. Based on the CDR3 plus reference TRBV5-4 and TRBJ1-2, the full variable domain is ETGVTQSPTHLIKTRGQQVTLRCSSQSGHNTVSWYQQALGQGPQFIFQYYREEENGRGNFPPRFSGLQFPNYSSELNVNALELDDSALYLCASSSRRTGGSYGYTFGSGTRLTVV.